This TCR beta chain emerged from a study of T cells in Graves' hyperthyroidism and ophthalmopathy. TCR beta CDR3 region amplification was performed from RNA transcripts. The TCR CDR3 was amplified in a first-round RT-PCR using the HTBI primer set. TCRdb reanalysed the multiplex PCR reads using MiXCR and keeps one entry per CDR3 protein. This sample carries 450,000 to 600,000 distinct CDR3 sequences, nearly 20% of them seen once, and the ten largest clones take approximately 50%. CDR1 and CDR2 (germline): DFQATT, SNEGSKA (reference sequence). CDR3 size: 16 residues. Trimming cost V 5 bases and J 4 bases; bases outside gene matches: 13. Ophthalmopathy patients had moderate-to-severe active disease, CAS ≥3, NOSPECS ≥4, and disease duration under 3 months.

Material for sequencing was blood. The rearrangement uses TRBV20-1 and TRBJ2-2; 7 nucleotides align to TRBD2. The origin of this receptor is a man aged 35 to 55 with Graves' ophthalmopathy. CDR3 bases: TGCAGTGCTCCCACGCGTGCGGGAGTGGGCACCGGGGAGCTGTTTTTT. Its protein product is CSAPTRAGVGTGELFF.